The rows below give T cell receptor beta chains drawn from one sample of a study of OX40 agonist ivuxolimab in advanced cancers. Using immunoSEQ multiplex PCR, the repertoire was profiled, and TCRdb retains in-frame clones only, with some absent. The sample shows around 63,000 clones, around 89% of them seen only once. The sequenced sample was CD4+ or CD8+ T cells sorted from blood, obtained in a trial of the OX40 agonist ivuxolimab. These receptors were obtained from an adult with an advanced solid tumor such as melanoma, head and neck, liver or kidney cancer. CDR3s include the opening cysteine and the closing phenylalanine or tryptophan. The D gene is left open where the match is weak. Clone size is shown for a subset of rows, as once, few, many or a class of expanded clone.

cdr3_aa cdr3_nt j_call d_call clone_size v_call
CASGQGSSYEQYF TGTGCCAGTGGACAGGGGAGCTCCTACGAGCAGTACTTC TRBJ2-7 TRBD1 few TRBV18
CASSLDRGGYEQYF TGTGCCAGCAGTTTGGACAGGGGTGGCTACGAGCAGTACTTC TRBJ2-7 TRBD1 once TRBV27
CASTGGDTNTEAFF TGTGCCAGTACTGGGGGAGACACGAACACTGAAGCTTTCTTT TRBJ1-1 - - TRBV2
CASTRTGGTEKLFF TGTGCCAGCACCCGGACAGGGGGAACTGAAAAACTGTTTTTT TRBJ1-4 TRBD1 - TRBV9
CASSEGRGIAKNIQYF TGTGCCAGCAGTGAAGGCAGGGGGATTGCCAAAAACATTCAGTACTTC TRBJ2-4 TRBD1 - TRBV6-1
CASSLGDRGREQYF TGCGCCAGCAGCTTGGGAGACAGGGGACGGGAGCAGTACTTC TRBJ2-7 TRBD1 - TRBV5-1
CASSQDGREGHWDEQFF TGCGCCAGCAGCCAAGACGGGCGGGAGGGCCATTGGGATGAGCAGTTCTTC TRBJ2-1 TRBD2 - TRBV4-1
CASSPADHSNQPQHF TGTGCCAGCAGTCCAGCGGATCATAGCAATCAGCCCCAGCATTTT TRBJ1-5 - - TRBV28
CASSFDPSRDGELFF TGTGCCAGCAGCTTCGACCCCAGCCGCGACGGGGAGCTGTTTTTT TRBJ2-2 - - TRBV5-4
CASRLTQYEQYF TGCGCCAGCCGATTGACTCAGTACGAGCAGTACTTC TRBJ2-7 - - TRBV5-1
CASSLVRGQNYGYTF TGTGCCAGCAGCTTAGTTAGGGGGCAGAACTATGGCTACACCTTC TRBJ1-2 TRBD1 - TRBV11-2
CATSRGGRGTGELFF TGTGCCACCAGCAGAGGGGGGAGAGGCACCGGGGAGCTGTTTTTT TRBJ2-2 - - TRBV15
CASSPLRGPQYNEQFF TGTGCCAGCAGCCCCCTTCGGGGGCCTCAGTACAATGAGCAGTTCTTC TRBJ2-1 - - TRBV11-2
CASGLDTGIDYGYTF TGTGCTAGTGGTTTGGACACAGGGATAGACTATGGCTACACCTTC TRBJ1-2 - - TRBV12-5
CASRQDRDNYGYTF TGCGCCAGCAGGCAAGACAGGGACAACTATGGCTACACCTTC TRBJ1-2 TRBD1 - TRBV10-2
CASSLDPLAGPYF TGTGCCAGCAGCTTAGATCCCCTAGCCGGACCTTACTTC TRBJ2-5 - - TRBV7-2
CASSTTSGRVYEQYF TGTGCCAGCAGTACGACTAGCGGGAGGGTCTACGAGCAGTACTTC TRBJ2-7 TRBD2 - TRBV6-6
CASSPAGLYNEQFF TGCGCCAGCAGCCCAGCGGGGCTTTACAATGAGCAGTTCTTC TRBJ2-1 TRBD2 - TRBV4-1
CASSPGTASETQYF TGTGCCAGCTCACCGGGGACAGCATCGGAGACCCAGTACTTC TRBJ2-5 TRBD1 - TRBV18
CATGSWGKGTQETQYF TGTGCCACCGGATCTTGGGGAAAGGGGACGCAAGAGACCCAGTACTTC TRBJ2-5 - - TRBV28
CASSLGLPATNEKLFF TGCGCCAGCAGCTTAGGGCTGCCCGCAACTAATGAAAAACTGTTTTTT TRBJ1-4 - - TRBV5-1
CASSILDRVTEAFF TGTGCCAGTAGTATCTTGGACAGGGTCACTGAAGCTTTCTTT TRBJ1-1 TRBD1 - TRBV19
CASSVEALSSYNEQFF TGTGCCAGCAGCGTAGAGGCGTTGAGCTCCTACAATGAGCAGTTCTTC TRBJ2-1 - - TRBV9
CAISESGGGAEAFF TGTGCCATCAGTGAGTCGGGGGGGGGAGCTGAAGCTTTCTTT TRBJ1-1 - - TRBV10-3
CASSSQGTPYNEQFF TGTGCCAGCAGCAGCCAGGGAACCCCCTACAATGAGCAGTTCTTC TRBJ2-1 - - TRBV5-4
CASSLTGQGLSGYTF TGTGCCAGCAGTCTTACTGGACAGGGACTAAGTGGCTACACCTTC TRBJ1-2 TRBD1 - TRBV7-2
CASSFGLVSEQFF TGTGCCAGCAGTTTTGGACTAGTTAGTGAGCAGTTCTTC TRBJ2-1 TRBD2 - TRBV28
CASSVGQLNTGELFF TGTGCCAGCAGCGTGGGACAGTTAAACACCGGGGAGCTGTTTTTT TRBJ2-2 TRBD1 - TRBV9
CASIGGRGSYNEQFF TGTGCCAGTATCGGCGGGAGGGGCTCCTACAATGAGCAGTTCTTC TRBJ2-1 TRBD2 - TRBV19
CASSERTQNSPLHF TGCGCCAGCAGCGAACGGACCCAAAATTCACCCCTCCACTTT TRBJ1-6 - - TRBV5-1
CATLSLSEAFF TGTGCCACCTTAAGTTTATCTGAAGCTTTCTTT TRBJ1-1 - - TRBV6-1
CASSLQGYETDTQYF TGCGCCAGCAGCTTACAGGGTTATGAAACAGATACGCAGTATTTT TRBJ2-3 - - TRBV5-1
CASSFGIGELFF TGCGCCAGCAGCTTTGGGATCGGGGAGCTGTTTTTT TRBJ2-2 - - TRBV5-1
CASSQTHYTEAFF TGTGCCAGCAGCCAAACGCACTACACTGAAGCTTTCTTT TRBJ1-1 - once TRBV14
CASSHSQIDPQQFF TGTGCCAGTAGTCACTCCCAAATAGACCCCCAGCAGTTCTTC TRBJ2-1 - - TRBV19
CASSLALSGGQETQYF TGTGCTAGCAGCTTAGCGCTCTCCGGGGGCCAAGAGACCCAGTACTTC TRBJ2-5 - - TRBV7-7
CASSLGSGVTGYEQYF TGTGCCAGCAGTTTAGGATCGGGGGTGACAGGATACGAGCAGTACTTC TRBJ2-7 - - TRBV28
CASSEGQGRQPQHF TGCGCCAGCAGCGAAGGACAGGGCCGTCAGCCCCAGCATTTT TRBJ1-5 TRBD1 once TRBV5-1
CASTGGVNTEAFF TGTGCCAGCACCGGAGGAGTGAACACTGAAGCTTTCTTT TRBJ1-1 - - TRBV6-5
CSVQPGETEAFF TGCAGCGTCCAACCAGGGGAGACTGAAGCTTTCTTT TRBJ1-1 - - TRBV29-1
CASSQGTGTGLLLYF TGCGCCAGCAGCCAGGGTACCGGGACAGGGCTCCTTCTGTACTTC TRBJ2-7 TRBD1 - TRBV4-1
CAIKESSYNSPLHF TGTGCCATCAAAGAGAGCTCCTATAATTCACCCCTCCACTTT TRBJ1-6 - - TRBV10-3
CASTSTTDTQYF TGCGCCAGCACCTCCACCACAGATACGCAGTATTTT TRBJ2-3 - - TRBV5-1
CASGRSSYEQYF TGTGCCAGCGGACGGAGCTCCTACGAGCAGTACTTC TRBJ2-7 - - TRBV6-1
CASSLAVVGTGGYTEAFF TGTGCCAGCAGCTTGGCCGTTGTGGGGACAGGGGGGTACACTGAAGCTTTCTTT TRBJ1-1 TRBD1 - TRBV5-4
CASSSPGQLNEKLFF TGTGCCAGTAGTTCCCCGGGACAGTTAAATGAAAAACTGTTTTTT TRBJ1-4 TRBD1 once TRBV19
CASSLADRGRGYTF TGCGCCAGCAGCTTGGCGGACAGGGGTCGGGGCTACACCTTC TRBJ1-2 TRBD1 - TRBV5-1
CASSEEGERRTGELFF TGTGCCAGCAGTGAAGAGGGGGAGCGGCGTACCGGGGAGCTGTTTTTT TRBJ2-2 - - TRBV6-1
CASSLSAGVYNEQFF TGTGCCAGCAGTTTATCAGCGGGTGTCTACAATGAGCAGTTCTTC TRBJ2-1 - - TRBV27
CASSQSYSGNTIYF TGTGCCAGTAGCCAGTCCTACTCTGGAAACACCATATATTTT TRBJ1-3 - - TRBV19
CASSLKPGQGKETQYF TGCGCCAGCAGCTTAAAACCGGGACAGGGTAAAGAGACCCAGTACTTC TRBJ2-5 TRBD1 - TRBV5-1
CASSAGTSDTGELFF TGCGCCAGCAGTGCCGGGACTAGCGACACCGGGGAGCTGTTTTTT TRBJ2-2 TRBD2 - TRBV4-1
CASSVHSGAEETQYF TGCGCCAGCAGCGTCCACAGTGGGGCGGAAGAGACCCAGTACTTC TRBJ2-5 - - TRBV5-1
CASSLGPVMNTEAFF TGCGCCAGCAGCTTGGGGCCGGTCATGAACACTGAAGCTTTCTTT TRBJ1-1 - - TRBV5-1
CASSVRTGLQPQHF TGTGCCAGCAGTGTGCGGACAGGTCTTCAGCCCCAGCATTTT TRBJ1-5 TRBD1 - TRBV2
CASSWTSGDTQYF TGTGCCAGCAGTTGGACTAGCGGAGATACGCAGTATTTT TRBJ2-3 TRBD2 once TRBV28
CASSLTSGIWEQYF TGTGCCAGCAGCTTAACTAGCGGGATCTGGGAGCAGTACTTC TRBJ2-7 TRBD2 - TRBV11-2
CASSTLRTGWDTREQFF TGTGCCAGCAGCACCCTCCGGACAGGGTGGGATACGCGTGAGCAGTTCTTC TRBJ2-1 - - TRBV21-1
CASSFEGATGELFF TGTGCCAGCAGCTTTGAGGGGGCAACCGGGGAGCTGTTTTTT TRBJ2-2 TRBD1 - TRBV7-9